The source of this TCR beta chain is a study of T-cell reconstitution after alpha-beta-depleted transplantation in children. The study, taken as a whole, reports: Some patients' high day-60 TCRbeta diversity was attributed to recipient cells surviving conditioning. T-cell numbers and diversity, one year after transplant, stemmed largely from T cells that were newly produced.

On this clonotype itself: Antigen: not known.

Unique molecular identifiers were built into the TCRbeta library. From the PCR reads, TCRdb called clonotypes with MiXCR, one entry per CDR3 protein. The sample includes approximately 1,000,000 distinct CDR3 sequences, about 29% seen only once; the top ten take roughly 28%. V lost 2 bases to trimming and J lost 6 bases, with 14 bases between them. The germline CDR1 and CDR2 sequences are MNHEY and SMNVEV (reference sequence). This CDR3 is built from 14 residues. The J gene is TRBJ2-7, the V gene TRBV27; D could derive from TRBD1 or TRBD2 (5 bases each). The clonotype was recovered from a boy younger than two who had a stem cell transplant for SCID, so the T cells may come from the graft donor. The specimen was PBMCs, mostly from graft donor cells, collected 360 days after TCRalphabeta/CD19-depleted stem cell transplant. The CDR3 here is CASSLTAPGTEQYF. The CDR3 nucleotides read TGTGCCAGCAGTTTAACGGCCCCAGGGACCGAGCAGTACTTC.